The rows below give T cell receptor beta chains drawn from one sample of a study of breast tumors, draining lymph nodes, adjacent tissues. TCRdb ran MiXCR on the multiplex PCR reads and lists one entry per CDR3 protein. This sample has over 20,000 distinct CDR3 sequences, with about 30% found just once. Material for sequencing was breast tumor tissue. These receptors were taken from a female donor with breast cancer. Some clones in this sample may be carry-over from other donors' samples. CDR3s include the opening cysteine and the closing phenylalanine or tryptophan. Fields, in order: V gene, D gene, clone size, J gene, CDR3 protein, CDR3 DNA. The D gene is left open where the match is weak. The size of a clone is reported for some rows only, either as once, few or many, or as a class for expanded clones.

V gene: TRBV10-2
D gene: .
clone size: many
J gene: TRBJ2-1
CDR3 protein: CASSQISSASYNEQFF
CDR3 DNA: TGCGCCAGCAGTCAGATCTCTAGCGCCTCCTACAATGAGCAGTTCTTC

V gene: TRBV7-2
D gene: TRBD1
clone size: medium-sized
J gene: TRBJ1-2
CDR3 protein: CASSRTGANYGYTF
CDR3 DNA: TGTGCCAGCAGCAGGACAGGGGCTAACTATGGCTACACCTTC

V gene: TRBV12-3/TRBV12-4
D gene: .
clone size: many
J gene: TRBJ2-2
CDR3 protein: CASRPPGPANTGELFF
CDR3 DNA: TGTGCCAGCAGGCCACCGGGACCGGCGAACACCGGGGAGCTGTTTTTT

V gene: TRBV29-1
D gene: .
clone size: .
J gene: TRBJ2-6
CDR3 protein: CSVPDSGANVLTF
CDR3 DNA: TGCAGCGTGCCGGACAGTGGGGCCAACGTCCTGACTTTC

V gene: TRBV12-3/TRBV12-4
D gene: TRBD1
clone size: many
J gene: TRBJ2-2
CDR3 protein: CASTLTGIGTGELFF
CDR3 DNA: TGTGCCAGCACCCTGACAGGGATCGGCACCGGGGAGCTGTTTTTT

V gene: TRBV12-3/TRBV12-4
D gene: .
clone size: many
J gene: TRBJ1-3
CDR3 protein: CASSPWLESGNTIYF
CDR3 DNA: TGTGCCAGCAGCCCTTGGCTCGAATCTGGAAACACCATATATTTT

V gene: TRBV28
D gene: .
clone size: many
J gene: TRBJ1-2
CDR3 protein: CASSLEGGNYGYTF
CDR3 DNA: TGTGCCAGCAGTTTGGAGGGGGGGAACTATGGCTACACCTTC

V gene: TRBV30
D gene: .
clone size: many
J gene: TRBJ1-5
CDR3 protein: CAWSKGLGSNQPQHF
CDR3 DNA: TGTGCCTGGAGTAAAGGCCTCGGGAGCAATCAGCCCCAGCATTTT

V gene: TRBV15
D gene: .
clone size: many
J gene: TRBJ2-3
CDR3 protein: CATSRPQEVVTDTQYF
CDR3 DNA: TGTGCCACCAGCAGACCACAGGAGGTGGTCACAGATACGCAGTATTTT

V gene: TRBV15
D gene: .
clone size: many
J gene: TRBJ2-2
CDR3 protein: CATSRGTPANTGELFF
CDR3 DNA: TGTGCCACCAGCAGAGGGACGCCCGCGAACACCGGGGAGCTGTTTTTT

V gene: TRBV7-8
D gene: .
clone size: .
J gene: TRBJ2-1
CDR3 protein: CASSLGEALYNEQFF
CDR3 DNA: TGTGCCAGCAGCTTAGGGGAGGCCCTCTACAATGAGCAGTTCTTC

V gene: TRBV7-8
D gene: .
clone size: many
J gene: TRBJ2-7
CDR3 protein: CASSPKIGGNEQYF
CDR3 DNA: TGTGCCAGCAGCCCCAAGATTGGGGGCAACGAGCAGTACTTC

V gene: TRBV4-1
D gene: .
clone size: many
J gene: TRBJ1-2
CDR3 protein: CASSQVGSGSGYTF
CDR3 DNA: TGCGCCAGCAGCCAAGTAGGGAGTGGCTCTGGCTACACCTTC

V gene: TRBV7-2
D gene: .
clone size: many
J gene: TRBJ2-7
CDR3 protein: CASSAAFEGQYF
CDR3 DNA: TGTGCCAGCAGCGCGGCGTTCGAGGGGCAGTACTTC

V gene: TRBV30
D gene: .
clone size: many
J gene: TRBJ1-4
CDR3 protein: CAWSAGSLNEKLFF
CDR3 DNA: TGTGCCTGGAGTGCTGGTTCCCTTAATGAAAAACTGTTTTTT

V gene: TRBV24-1
D gene: .
clone size: medium-sized
J gene: TRBJ2-5
CDR3 protein: CATSRGETQYF
CDR3 DNA: TGTGCCACCAGTCGAGGGGAGACCCAGTACTTC

V gene: TRBV6-5
D gene: .
clone size: many
J gene: TRBJ2-1
CDR3 protein: CASSALFAYSYNEQFF
CDR3 DNA: TGTGCCAGCAGTGCCCTCTTTGCGTACTCCTACAATGAGCAGTTCTTC

V gene: TRBV4-2
D gene: .
clone size: medium-sized
J gene: TRBJ1-4
CDR3 protein: CASSQLDATNEKLFF
CDR3 DNA: TGTGCCAGCAGCCAACTGGATGCAACTAATGAAAAACTGTTTTTT

V gene: TRBV7-9
D gene: .
clone size: many
J gene: TRBJ2-7
CDR3 protein: CASSGTSPYEQYF
CDR3 DNA: TGTGCCAGCAGCGGGACTTCGCCCTACGAGCAGTACTTC

V gene: TRBV6-5
D gene: TRBD2
clone size: many
J gene: TRBJ2-3
CDR3 protein: CASRGGSTDTQYF
CDR3 DNA: TGTGCCAGCAGGGGAGGGAGCACAGATACGCAGTATTTT

V gene: TRBV30
D gene: .
clone size: many
J gene: TRBJ1-2
CDR3 protein: CAWSQVEGPYGYTF
CDR3 DNA: TGTGCCTGGAGTCAGGTTGAGGGTCCGTATGGCTACACCTTC

V gene: TRBV28
D gene: TRBD1
clone size: .
J gene: TRBJ1-6
CDR3 protein: CASGRQGYNSPLHF
CDR3 DNA: TGTGCCAGCGGCCGACAGGGTTACAATTCACCCCTCCACTTT

V gene: TRBV28
D gene: .
clone size: .
J gene: TRBJ1-3
CDR3 protein: CASSLGGLGNTIYF
CDR3 DNA: TGTGCCAGCAGTTTGGGGGGGCTGGGAAACACCATATATTTT

V gene: TRBV11-2
D gene: .
clone size: many
J gene: TRBJ2-7
CDR3 protein: CASSFDSGQYSYEQYF
CDR3 DNA: TGTGCCAGCAGCTTCGATAGCGGACAATACTCCTACGAGCAGTACTTC

V gene: TRBV5-6
D gene: TRBD2
clone size: .
J gene: TRBJ2-1
CDR3 protein: CASSLRTSGTPHNEQSF
CDR3 DNA: TGTGCCAGCAGCTTAAGGACCAGCGGGACCCCCCACAATGAGCAGTCCTTC

V gene: TRBV4-2
D gene: .
clone size: many
J gene: TRBJ1-6
CDR3 protein: CASSQVGYNSPLHF
CDR3 DNA: TGTGCCAGCAGCCAAGTAGGGTACAATTCACCCCTCCACTTT